The sequence of this T cell receptor beta chain was determined in a study of T-cell memory formation after mild COVID-19. Overall study context: The TCR clusters were mostly specific to one donor. Notes on the study in general: Contracting CD8+ clones were enriched in EMRA, CD4+ mainly in CM and EM.

Germline V gene lookup returns CDR1 LGHNA and CDR2 YSLEER. The ends were cut back, 2 bases at V and 7 bases at J, with 17 bases in the middle. The CDR3 loop spans 16 amino acids. This clonotype was found a few times. Its matching antigen is unknown. Constant-segment primers served in 5'RACE that generated TCR alpha and TCR beta cDNA libraries bearing sample barcodes and UMIs. TCRdb independently ran MiXCR on the 5' RACE reads; one entry per CDR3 protein. The profile covers fewer than 700,000 distinct CDR3 sequences, with more than 15% appearing a single time and about 12% taken by the ten largest. Sequencing was carried out using PBMCs or a T cell subset sorted from them (not recorded which). The J gene is TRBJ1-4, the V gene TRBV4-3; no clear D. The receptor comes from an adult woman who had mild COVID-19 (a few samples of this study predate the infection). Cell type and time point are not known. The CDR3 region is CASSQRTEKLGEKLFF. As DNA, the CDR3 is TGCGCCAGCAGCCAACGGACGGAGAAACTGGGTGAAAAACTGTTTTTT.